This T cell receptor (beta chain) was recorded in a study of cytomegalovirus exposure and HLA in healthy donors. Study observations and caveats: Reportedly, fewer N-insertions than the 666-donor mean appeared in an Asian-associated ancestry cluster in a later analysis.

PCR employed 60 Vbeta and 13 Jbeta primers. This table comes from immunoSEQ multiplex PCR, and its TCRdb copy is limited to in-frame clones, with some not included. The sample lists approximately 220,000 clones; about 80% were seen once. Concerning this clone: The antigen remains undetermined.

Germline V lookup: CDR1 LGHNA, CDR2 YNFKEQ. The CDR3 extends over 13 amino acids. Deletions cut 3 bases from V and 6 bases from J, with 10 bases between. The specimen was PBMCs. This chain uses TRBV4-2 with TRBJ2-3; D gene unclear. The receptor was isolated from a man in his forties or fifties in good health and CMV-seronegative. This CDR3 is CASSQPTRDTQYF. The CDR3 nucleotides read TGTGCCAGCAGCCAGCCCACGCGGGATACGCAGTATTTT.